One sample yielded the 16 T cell receptor beta chains listed below, sequenced in a study of regulatory T cells in long-lasting Graves disease. Combining iRepertoire HTBI primers with Arm-PCR of CDR3 regions, the authors built TCR beta libraries. TCRdb ran MiXCR on the multiplex PCR reads and lists one entry per CDR3 protein. The top ten hold around 20% of the sample, which has about 360,000 distinct CDR3 sequences, 16% seen once. As to time point: newly diagnosed GD, antithyroid drugs for less than 3 months. Extracted RNA from PBMCs served as the source of the TCR library. These same data were also listed under a study on T cells in Graves' hyperthyroidism and ophthalmopathy.

Source: peripheral blood mononuclear cells (PBMCs), taken at new diagnosis, from a patient treated with antithyroid drugs. The receptors originated from a young woman with Graves disease.

Details on this clonotype: One base away lies a much larger clone, so this may be a sequencing read error. This chain connects TRBV7-9 to TRBJ2-1, with a possible D match to TRBD1 (6 bases). The CDR3 consists of 15 residues. Germline lookup yields CDR1 SEHNR and CDR2 FQNEAQ (reference sequence). V was cut by 2 bases and J by 3 bases, with 11 bases left in between. CDR3 protein: CASSLWGPGYNEQFF. The CDR3 DNA sequence: TGTGCCAGCAGCTTATGGGGGCCAGGCTACAATGAGCAGTTCTTC. The whole variable domain, remainder taken from reference TRBV7-9 and TRBJ2-1, is DTGVSQNPRHKITKRGQNVTFRCDPISEHNRLYWYRQTLGQGPEFLTYFQNEAQLEKSRLLSDRFSAERPKGSFSTLEIQRTEQGDSAMYLCASSLWGPGYNEQFFGPGTRLTVL.

This clonotype was seen repeatedly, ten times or more. The chain uses TRBV7-3 and TRBJ2-5; no firm D call. This CDR3 comprises 13 residues. Trimming left V 5 bases short and J 1 base short, with 8 bases between. Germline V lookup: CDR1 SGHTA, CDR2 FQGTGA. The CDR3 region is CASSPQAQETQYF. CDR3 coding DNA: TGTGCCAGCAGCCCCCAGGCCCAAGAGACCCAGTACTTC.

This clonotype has ten or more counts. This rearrangement joins TRBV10-3 to TRBJ2-7; TRBD1 agrees at 9 bases. V was clipped by 4 bases and J by 5 bases; unmatched bases: 3. The CDR3 spans 13 residues. Germline V CDR1 and CDR2: ENHRY, SYGVKD. The CDR3 sequence: CAISGTGEHEQYF. The CDR3, as DNA: TGTGCCATCAGTGGGACAGGGGAACACGAGCAGTACTTC.

This rearrangement joins TRBV28 to TRBJ2-6, with 9 bases aligning to TRBD1. The CDR3 consists of 17 residues. The germline V gene encodes CDR1 MDHEN and CDR2 SYDVKM. The ends lost 3 bases at V and 0 bases at J; junction bases unmatched: 3. The CDR3, as DNA: TGTGCCAGCAGTTTCGGACAGGGGAACTCTGGGGCCAACGTCCTGACTTTC. Residues: CASSFGQGNSGANVLTF.

The table lists this clonotype with many counts. The chain joins TRBV6-1 to TRBJ1-2; D may be TRBD1 (5 bases). The CDR3 spans 14 residues. V was trimmed by 4 bases and J by 4 bases, leaving 13 bases between them. Germline V lookup: CDR1 MNHNS, CDR2 SASEGT. CDR3 DNA: TGTGCCAGCAGTGCCCCGGGACTTACCTATGGCTACACCTTC. Protein product: CASSAPGLTYGYTF.

In this sample, this clonotype turned up many times. This rearrangement joins TRBV10-1 to TRBJ2-3, with TRBD1 matching 10 bases. Trimming removed 5 bases from V and 2 bases from J; junction bases left unmatched: 7. This CDR3 is 16 amino acids long. Germline CDR1 reads WNHNN; CDR2 reads SYGVQD (reference sequence). The CDR3, as DNA: TGCGCCAGCAGTTCTCTCGGGACAGGGGTCACAGATACGCAGTATTTT. This translates into CASSSLGTGVTDTQYF.

This clonotype appeared many times. This chain joins TRBV28 and TRBJ2-5, with a weak D call TRBD1 (5 bases). V was cut by 6 bases and J by 7 bases, with 15 bases left in between. This CDR3 is 13 amino acids long. Germline CDR1 MDHEN, CDR2 SYDVKM. CDR3 nucleotide sequence: TGTGCCAGCAGACTCCGGTTCAGGGTGACCCAGTACTTC. Residues: CASRLRFRVTQYF.

This clonotype has ten or more counts. The chain combines TRBV5-1 with TRBJ2-2, with 9 bases lining up with TRBD2. The CDR3 runs 19 residues. The V and J ends lost 0 bases and 0 bases, in that order; junction bases with no gene match: 9. The V gene's germline CDR1 is SGHRS and CDR2 YFSETQ. The DNA for the CDR3 is TGCGCCAGCAGCTTGGCAGGAAACCGACTAGCGGCGAACACCGGGGAGCTGTTTTTT. Translation: CASSLAGNRLAANTGELFF.

This clonotype was observed at least ten times. This rearrangement joins TRBV11-2 to TRBJ2-5; 11 bases fit TRBD2. After removal of 5 bases from V and 5 bases from J, the junction contained 19 bases not matched to a gene. CDR1 and CDR2 (germline): SGHAT, FQNNGV. The CDR3 is 19 residues long. The CDR3 DNA reads TGTGCCAGCAGCCCCCGAGGCGGTAGCGGGGGGGCAGGTCAGGAGACCCAGTACTTC. Protein product: CASSPRGGSGGAGQETQYF.

This clonotype was seen at least ten times. The chain links TRBV7-9 to TRBJ2-1, with unresolved D. The ends were cut back, 1 base at V and 10 bases at J, with 11 bases in the middle. CDR3 length: 13 amino acids. Germline lookup yields CDR1 SEHNR and CDR2 FQNEAQ (reference sequence). This CDR3 reads CASSLGSEEEQFF. The CDR3 DNA is TGTGCCAGCAGCTTAGGGTCAGAAGAGGAGCAGTTCTTC.

Of note for this clonotype: A much larger clone is a single base away; this may be a read error. The chain uses TRBV30 and TRBJ2-1, with TRBD2 matching over 9 bases. Germline loops: CDR1 GTSNPN, CDR2 SVGIG (reference sequence). V shed 0 bases and J 10 bases; nucleotides not matched to a gene: 10. The length of the CDR3 is 15 residues. The chain's CDR3 is CAWSVRGRAGWEQFF. As DNA, the CDR3 is TGTGCCTGGAGTGTACGCGGGAGGGCCGGTTGGGAGCAGTTCTTC.

The chain joins TRBV19 to TRBJ2-7; D may be TRBD1 or TRBD2 (5 bases each). CDR1 is LNHDA and CDR2 is SQIVND in the germline V gene (reference sequence). The V end lost 4 bases, the J end lost 0 bases, and 16 bases lay between the germline ends. The CDR3 sequence is 16 residues long. CDR3 nucleotides: TGTGCCAGTAGTACGAACCGGGGCCAGGGCTCCTACGAGCAGTACTTC. Its translation is CASSTNRGQGSYEQYF.

This sequence joins TRBV7-8 and TRBJ1-6, with 7 bases aligning to TRBD1. The CDR3 has 14 residues. The junction had 8 bases not matched to a gene; V was cut back by 5 bases and J by 10 bases. Germline V CDR1 and CDR2: SGHVS, FQNEAQ. The DNA of the CDR3 is TGTGCCAGCAGCGCGGGACAGCAAGGATCACCCCTCCACTTT. Translating it yields CASSAGQQGSPLHF.

Many counts were recorded for this clonotype. This sequence joins TRBV18 and TRBJ1-1, with 7 bases fitting TRBD1. Trimming cost V 1 base and J 7 bases; bases outside gene matches: 3. Germline V CDR1 and CDR2: KGHSH, LQKENI. There are 13 residues in the CDR3. CDR3 residues: CASSPLTGNEAFF. CDR3 DNA: TGTGCCAGCTCACCACTGACAGGGAATGAAGCTTTCTTT.

With regard to this clonotype: Given a much more abundant clone one base away, this may be a read error. This chain joins TRBV28 and TRBJ2-1; D possibly corresponds to TRBD2 (5 bases). Per germline, CDR1 MDHEN and CDR2 SYDVKM. The CDR3 sequence is 12 residues long. Written as DNA, the CDR3 is TGTGTCAGCCAAACGCCCGGGGAACAGCAGTTCTTC. This gives the protein CVSQTPGEQQFF.

In this sample, this clonotype turned up many times. The V gene is TRBV18, the J gene TRBJ2-1; no firm D call. Trimming took off 8 bases at V and 7 bases at J, with 12 bases between the two ends. CDR1 is KGHSH and CDR2 is LQKENI in the germline V gene. The CDR3 has 12 amino acids. The DNA for the CDR3 is TGTGCCAGCAGCCCAGACCTAAATGAGCAGTTCTTC. This gives the protein CASSPDLNEQFF.